One sample yielded the 27 T cell receptor beta chains listed below, sequenced in a study of OX40 agonist ivuxolimab in advanced cancers. Libraries were prepared by immunoSEQ multiplex PCR; TCRdb keeps only in-frame clonotypes and omits some of them. Of around 79,000 clones in the sample, about 89% were seen once. The material was CD4+ or CD8+ T cells sorted from blood, obtained in a trial of the OX40 agonist ivuxolimab. These receptors originate from an adult with an advanced solid tumor such as melanoma, head and neck, liver or kidney cancer.

V is TRBV27 and J is TRBJ2-7, with 8 bases that match TRBD2. V lost 2 bases to trimming and J lost 3 bases; unmatched junction nucleotides: 3. Germline-derived CDR1 and CDR2 are MNHEY and SMNVEV (reference sequence). The CDR3 runs 14 residues. The CDR3 DNA sequence: TGTGCCAGCAGTTTACGGCTAGCGGGCTACGAGCAGTACTTC. Protein sequence: CASSLRLAGYEQYF.

V gene TRBV27 combines with J gene TRBJ2-7, with 8 bases identical to TRBD1. After removal of 6 bases from V and 5 bases from J, the junction contained 18 bases not matched to a gene. CDR1 and CDR2 from the germline V gene are MNHEY and SMNVEV (reference sequence). The CDR3 sequence is 17 residues long. The CDR3 here is CASSSPRRSGGLDEQYF. The CDR3 DNA reads TGTGCCAGCAGCTCCCCCCGGCGGTCAGGGGGCCTAGACGAGCAGTACTTC.

V usage is TRBV5-1 and J usage is TRBJ1-4; TRBD1 might be the D (5 bases). This CDR3 is built from 14 residues. Germline CDR1 and CDR2: SGHRS and YFSETQ. Deletions cut 6 bases from V and 8 bases from J, with 17 bases between. CDR3 protein: CASKRSQGREKLFF. The CDR3 coding sequence is TGCGCCAGCAAAAGGTCCCAGGGACGGGAAAAACTGTTTTTT.

The CDR3: CASRLAGADTQYF. CDR3 DNA: TGTGCCAGCAGACTCGCGGGAGCAGATACGCAGTATTTT. This sequence joins TRBV6-5 and TRBJ2-3; 7 bases align to TRBD2. Trimming cost V 6 bases and J 4 bases; bases outside gene matches: 4. Germline assignment: CDR1 MNHEY and CDR2 SVGAGI. The length of the CDR3 is 13 residues.

V usage is TRBV25-1 and J usage is TRBJ2-7; 9 nucleotides line up with TRBD2. Germline CDR1 is MGHDK and CDR2 is SYGVNS. V gave up 1 base and J gave up 7 bases; unmatched junction bases: 14. This CDR3 is 17 amino acids long. The CDR3 spells CASSELSGSGSGREQYF. In nucleotides, the CDR3 is TGTGCCAGCAGTGAATTATCGGGTAGCGGGAGCGGCAGGGAGCAGTACTTC.

The CDR3 is CASRDAGDNEQFF. The CDR3 coding sequence is TGTGCCAGCAGAGACGCGGGGGACAATGAGCAGTTCTTC. This rearrangement joins TRBV6-6 to TRBJ2-1; 7 positions match TRBD2. V was pared by 6 bases and J by 5 bases, with 4 bases of the junction left unmatched. Germline CDR1 reads MNHNY; CDR2 reads SVGAGI (reference sequence). This CDR3 has 13 residues.

This sequence joins TRBV2 and TRBJ1-6; tentative D call: TRBD1 (6 bases). The CDR3 totals 18 residues. Per germline, CDR1 SNHLY and CDR2 FYNNEI. V was shortened by 4 bases and J by 11 bases, with 27 bases between the two germline ends. The CDR3 spells CASSATSAGVPLNPPLHF. In nucleotides, the CDR3 is TGTGCCAGCAGTGCGACTTCTGCAGGGGTGCCTCTCAATCCACCCCTCCACTTT.

This chain uses TRBV6-5 with TRBJ1-6; no reliable D call. This CDR3 region has 13 residues. The V and J ends lost 9 bases and 8 bases respectively, with 14 bases between them. Germline V gives CDR1 MNHEY, CDR2 SVGAGI. This chain's CDR3 is CASQTRFYSPLHF. The CDR3 DNA follows: TGTGCCAGTCAAACCCGATTTTATTCACCCCTCCACTTT.

This sequence joins TRBV9 and TRBJ2-1; TRBD1 matches 11 bases. Germline CDR1 is SGDLS and CDR2 is YYNGEE. V shed 2 bases and J 7 bases; nucleotides not matched to a gene: 8. The CDR3 extends over 16 amino acids. CDR3: CASSVRPGTGGNEQFF. CDR3 in DNA: TGTGCCAGCAGCGTTAGACCCGGGACAGGGGGGAATGAGCAGTTCTTC.

This clone was detected a few times. This rearrangement joins TRBV7-2 to TRBJ1-6; D call uncertain. CDR1 and CDR2 from the germline V gene are SGHTA and FQGNSA. Trimming cost V 3 bases and J 9 bases, with 6 bases left between them. The CDR3 loop spans 12 amino acids. CDR3 residues: CASSLSGSPLHF. The DNA of the CDR3 is TGTGCCAGCAGCTTGTCCGGTTCACCCCTCCACTTT.

This clone was detected only once. The chain combines TRBV2 with TRBJ1-6; the D gene is possibly TRBD1 (6 bases). The germline V gene encodes CDR1 SNHLY and CDR2 FYNNEI. Trimming cost V 4 bases and J 0 bases, with 19 bases left between them. This CDR3 contains 19 residues. The CDR3 is CASSGAGTPLSSYNSPLHF. CDR3 bases: TGTGCCAGCAGTGGGGCGGGGACACCCTTGAGCTCCTATAATTCACCCCTCCACTTT.

The V call is TRBV5-1, the J call TRBJ2-5; the match to TRBD1 covers 8 bases. Germline-derived CDR1 and CDR2 are SGHRS and YFSETQ. V was pared by 7 bases and J by 5 bases, with 13 bases of the junction left unmatched. CDR3 length: 15 residues. CDR3 protein: CASGDRQGSRETQYF. In DNA, the CDR3 is TGCGCCAGCGGTGACCGACAGGGGTCTCGGGAGACCCAGTACTTC.

The chain recombines TRBV7-9 with TRBJ1-2; D unresolved. This CDR3 has 15 amino acids. V was trimmed by 8 bases and J by 4 bases, leaving 20 bases between them. Germline V gives CDR1 SEHNR, CDR2 FQNEAQ (reference sequence). The CDR3, as DNA: TGTGCCAGCTCCCCGAGCGGGGTTAGTACCTATGGCTACACCTTC. Its protein product is CASSPSGVSTYGYTF.

V gene TRBV6-6 combines with J gene TRBJ1-1; 8 positions agree with TRBD1. The CDR3 runs 14 residues. V lost 4 bases to trimming and J lost 1 base; unmatched junction nucleotides: 2. The germline V gene encodes CDR1 MNHNY and CDR2 SVGAGI (reference sequence). CDR3 residues: CASSFGQGNTEAFF. The CDR3 region has the DNA TGTGCCAGCAGTTTTGGACAGGGGAACACTGAAGCTTTCTTT.

The J gene is TRBJ2-7, the V gene TRBV27; maybe TRBD2 (5 bases). From germline, CDR1 is MNHEY and CDR2 SMNVEV (reference sequence). The CDR3 is 13 amino acids. Trimming stripped 5 bases from V and 1 base from J, with 9 bases between. DNA of the CDR3: TGTGCCAGCAGTCCGGGGAATTCCTACGAGCAGTACTTC. This codes for CASSPGNSYEQYF.

V is TRBV6-5 and J is TRBJ2-7; D possibly uses TRBD1 or TRBD2 (5 bases each). With 6 bases removed from V and 2 bases from J, the gap between germline ends came to 14 bases. CDR1 and CDR2 (germline): MNHEY, SVGAGI. This CDR3 region has 14 residues. The CDR3 here is CASRPGTGTYEQYF. The CDR3 DNA reads TGTGCCAGCAGACCCGGGACGGGAACCTACGAGCAGTACTTC.

V gene TRBV11-2 combines with J gene TRBJ1-4; TRBD1 is a possible D gene (5 bases). The CDR3 is 15 amino acids. Germline V gene lookup returns CDR1 SGHAT and CDR2 FQNNGV. The V end lost 4 bases, the J end lost 6 bases, and 15 bases lay between the germline ends. CDR3 in amino acids: CASSSRGAIDEKLFF. CDR3 DNA sequence: TGTGCCAGCAGCTCCCGTGGGGCCATCGATGAAAAACTGTTTTTT.

This chain links TRBV2 with TRBJ2-3; no firm D call. Germline loops: CDR1 SNHLY, CDR2 FYNNEI. The CDR3 consists of 12 residues. Trimming left V 4 bases short and J 2 bases short, with 4 bases between. The CDR3 protein is CASSATTDTQYF. CDR3 sequence (DNA): TGTGCCAGCAGTGCGACCACAGATACGCAGTATTTT.

This sequence joins TRBV27 and TRBJ1-2, with D unclear. V lost 0 bases and J 0 bases, leaving 17 bases between the germline ends. The CDR3 has 18 amino acids. Germline CDR1 MNHEY, CDR2 SMNVEV (reference sequence). CDR3 nucleotide sequence: TGTGCCAGCAGTTTATCCACACCCGTATTTAAACCTAACTATGGCTACACCTTC. Encoded protein: CASSLSTPVFKPNYGYTF.

The rearrangement links TRBV9 to TRBJ2-3; D gene uncertain. The CDR3 is made up of 14 amino acids. The V and J ends lost 0 bases and 2 bases respectively, with 7 bases between them. Germline CDR1 and CDR2: SGDLS and YYNGEE. DNA of the CDR3: TGTGCCAGCAGCGTAGGACTGCCCACAGATACGCAGTATTTT. Translation: CASSVGLPTDTQYF.

This clone was seen only a few times. The chain joins TRBV7-8 to TRBJ1-1, with D uncertain. Germline lookup yields CDR1 SGHVS and CDR2 FQNEAQ. The CDR3 is 13 amino acids. Trimming shortened V by 3 bases and J by 1 base, and 6 bases separated the two germline ends. The CDR3 bases are TGTGCCAGCAGCTTCCCAGGGAACACTGAAGCTTTCTTT. It yields the protein CASSFPGNTEAFF.

The CDR3 sequence: CASRLAGDEQFF. DNA of the CDR3: TGTGCCAGCAGGCTAGCGGGAGACGAGCAGTTCTTC. The V gene is TRBV28, the J gene TRBJ2-1, with TRBD2 matching over 10 bases. CDR3 length: 12 residues. V shed 6 bases and J 10 bases; nucleotides not matched to a gene: 3. Germline V gene lookup returns CDR1 MDHEN and CDR2 SYDVKM. Combining the CDR3 with reference TRBV28 and TRBJ2-1 gives the whole variable domain DVKVTQSSRYLVKRTGEKVFLECVQDMDHENMFWYRQDPGLGLRLIYFSYDVKMKEKGDIPEGYSVSREKKERFSLILESASTNQTSMYLCASRLAGDEQFFGPGTRLTVL.

This chain joins TRBV5-1 and TRBJ2-7; TRBD1 matches at 7 bases. The CDR3 has 14 amino acids. V shed 6 bases, J shed 3 bases, and the junction held 9 bases outside the gene matches. In germline, CDR1 is SGHRS, CDR2 YFSETQ. The CDR3 nucleotides are TGCGCCAGCAACCTAGAGACAGGGAACTACGAGCAGTACTTC. Translated: CASNLETGNYEQYF.

CDR3 DNA sequence: TGTGCCATCCGCGCTAGCGGGGGGCCCAGCAATGAGCAGTTCTTC. Translation: CAIRASGGPSNEQFF. The chain employs TRBV10-3 and TRBJ2-1; the match to TRBD2 covers 11 bases. The CDR3 length is 15 residues. V trimming: 8 bases; J trimming: 6 bases; junction bases outside the gene matches: 9. Germline V gene data show CDR1 as ENHRY and CDR2 as SYGVKD.

The chain employs TRBV28 and TRBJ1-1; tentatively, D is TRBD1 (5 bases). This CDR3 contains 14 residues. Trimming took off 2 bases at V and 4 bases at J, with 11 bases between the two ends. The germline CDR1 and CDR2 sequences are MDHEN and SYDVKM. For the CDR3, the DNA is TGTGCCAGCAGTTTAGGGGGGGTGCTCACTGAAGCTTTCTTT. Protein sequence: CASSLGGVLTEAFF. The full variable domain, with the rest looked up from reference TRBV28 and TRBJ1-1, is DVKVTQSSRYLVKRTGEKVFLECVQDMDHENMFWYRQDPGLGLRLIYFSYDVKMKEKGDIPEGYSVSREKKERFSLILESASTNQTSMYLCASSLGGVLTEAFFGQGTRLTVV.

Regarding this clone: The junction differs from germline at one of its ends, possibly a read error. The chain carries TRBV28 and TRBJ2-7; no firm D call. This CDR3 contains 12 residues. Per germline, CDR1 MDHEN and CDR2 SYDVKM. The CDR3, as DNA: TGTGCCAACAGTTTTCTCTCCTACGAGCAGTACTTC. Translated: CANSFLSYEQYF.

In this sample, this clone is medium-sized. The chain joins TRBV11-2 to TRBJ2-5; D ambiguous. CDR1 and CDR2 (germline): SGHAT, FQNNGV. The CDR3 totals 13 residues. The V end was cut by 7 bases, the J end by 0 bases, with 9 bases between. CDR3 sequence (DNA): TGTGCCAGCACAATAGAGTACCAAGAGACCCAGTACTTC. Translation: CASTIEYQETQYF.